A single sample gave rise to the 18 T cell receptor beta chains below, sequenced in a study of blood T cell repertoires in COVID-19. Sequencing was performed with immunoSEQ multiplex PCR; in TCRdb, only in-frame clones are kept and a portion is missing. The profile covers around 37,000 clones, with roughly 84% appearing a single time and 1.5% to 2% taken by the ten largest. The sequenced material came from peripheral blood. All receptors come from a man in his fifties or sixties with COVID-19, enrolled during active disease.

V is TRBV6-5 and J is TRBJ1-3; possible D gene TRBD1, 5 bases. This CDR3 is built from 15 residues. The germline V gene has CDR1 MNHEY and CDR2 SVGAGI. Trimming removed 7 bases from V and 0 bases from J, with 13 bases in between. The CDR3 region is CASTEHRGSGNTIYF. The CDR3 DNA is TGTGCCAGCACCGAGCATAGGGGCTCTGGAAACACCATATATTTT.

This chain connects TRBV7-2 to TRBJ2-7; maybe TRBD2 (5 bases). Germline values: CDR1 SGHTA, CDR2 FQGNSA. V lost 5 bases and J 0 bases, leaving 14 bases between the germline ends. The CDR3 runs to 15 residues. This CDR3 reads CASSPRGESSYEQYF. The CDR3 DNA follows: TGTGCCAGCAGCCCCCGGGGTGAATCCTCCTACGAGCAGTACTTC.

The rearrangement uses TRBV7-2 and TRBJ1-5; no clear D gene. Germline V gives CDR1 SGHTA, CDR2 FQGNSA. The CDR3 covers 16 residues. The V end was cut by 3 bases, the J end by 0 bases, with 12 bases between. The CDR3 nucleotides are TGTGCCAGCAGCTTTTCGCGGGCGGTTAGCAATCAGCCCCAGCATTTT. Encoded protein: CASSFSRAVSNQPQHF.

In this sample, this clone turned up once. The chain employs TRBV7-2 and TRBJ2-1, with 7 bases matching TRBD1. The germline CDR1 and CDR2 sequences are SGHTA and FQGNSA. CDR3 length: 15 residues. V trimming: 5 bases; J trimming: 2 bases; junction bases outside the gene matches: 6. DNA of the CDR3: TGTGCCAGCAGCCTCGACAGGGATACCTACAATGAGCAGTTCTTC. Its translation is CASSLDRDTYNEQFF.

This clone was detected only once. The chain joins TRBV6-5 to TRBJ2-7; D possibly corresponds to TRBD1 (5 bases). The CDR3 sequence is 14 residues long. Germline-derived CDR1 and CDR2 are MNHEY and SVGAGI. V lost 8 bases and J lost 3, with 17 bases in between. Written as DNA, the CDR3 is TGTGCCAGCGGACGGACCCCTAGGGGCTACGAGCAGTACTTC. It codes for CASGRTPRGYEQYF.

The genes are TRBV11-2 and TRBJ2-5, with D unclear. With 5 bases removed from V and 5 bases from J, the gap between germline ends came to 12 bases. Germline lookup yields CDR1 SGHAT and CDR2 FQNNGV. The CDR3 totals 13 residues. The CDR3 spells CASSIAWRETQYF. The CDR3 region has the DNA TGTGCCAGCAGCATCGCCTGGCGGGAGACCCAGTACTTC.

This chain connects TRBV5-1 to TRBJ1-2; TRBD1 aligns across 7 bases. The CDR3 contains 12 residues. Germline CDR1 reads SGHRS; CDR2 reads YFSETQ. V shed 0 bases and J 10 bases; nucleotides not matched to a gene: 3. This CDR3 reads CASSLADRLYTF. The CDR3 DNA is TGCGCCAGCAGCTTGGCGGACAGGCTCTACACCTTC.

CDR3 bases: TGTGCCAGCAGCTCAAGGGGGGGGCAGCGGCCGTTTTTT. Its translation is CASSSRGGQRPFF. V and J are TRBV7-2 and TRBJ1-4; perhaps TRBD1 as D (6 bases). Trimming stripped 4 bases from V and 16 bases from J, with 19 bases between. This CDR3 region has 13 residues. Germline assignment: CDR1 SGHTA and CDR2 FQGNSA.

The V call is TRBV4-3, the J call TRBJ2-2; tentative D call: TRBD2 (5 bases). Looked up from germline, CDR1 is LGHNA and CDR2 is YSLEER. Trimming removed 0 bases from V and 1 base from J, with 9 bases in between. The CDR3 is 16 amino acids. Here the CDR3 DNA reads TGCGCCAGCAGCCAAGAAGAGGGAAGGAACACCGGGGAGCTGTTTTTT. Its protein is CASSQEEGRNTGELFF.

The chain has TRBV3-1 (or the pseudogene TRBV3-2) and TRBJ1-2; 11 bases line up with TRBD1. Germline V gene lookup returns CDR1 LGHDT and CDR2 YNNKEL (reference sequence). Unmatched junction bases numbered 12, after V lost 5 bases and J lost 7 bases. This CDR3 has 16 amino acids. The CDR3 reads CASSSLGTGGLGGYTF. CDR3 DNA sequence: TGTGCCAGCAGCTCCCTTGGGACAGGGGGATTGGGTGGCTACACCTTC.

This rearrangement joins TRBV28 to TRBJ2-2, with D hard to call. The V end was cut by 2 bases, the J end by 4 bases, with 2 bases between. The V gene's germline CDR1 is MDHEN and CDR2 SYDVKM. CDR3 length: 12 amino acids. The CDR3 region has the DNA TGTGCCAGCAGTTTACTCACCGGGGAGCTGTTTTTT. Amino acids: CASSLLTGELFF.

The chain combines TRBV2 with TRBJ1-2; D is unclear. The germline V and J ends were trimmed by 6 bases and 2 bases, with 10 bases remaining between them. CDR3 size: 13 residues. Germline CDR1 is SNHLY and CDR2 is FYNNEI. The chain's CDR3 is CASSRLLNYGYTF. In nucleotides, the CDR3 is TGTGCCAGCAGCAGGCTTCTGAACTATGGCTACACCTTC.

The chain recombines TRBV15 with TRBJ2-1; TRBD1 matches 7 bases. J was trimmed by 10 bases and V by 0 bases; bases with no gene match: 9. CDR1 and CDR2 from the germline V gene are LNHNV and YYDKDF (reference sequence). The CDR3 extends over 15 amino acids. The CDR3 DNA reads TGTGCCACCAGCAGAGACAAGGGACAGTCGATCGAGCAGTTCTTC. Amino acids: CATSRDKGQSIEQFF.

J is TRBJ1-4 and V is TRBV7-2; a weak D match, TRBD1 (5 bases). The CDR3 loop spans 14 amino acids. Germline V gives CDR1 SGHTA, CDR2 FQGNSA. V shed 0 bases and J shed 8 bases, with 10 bases lying between them. The CDR3 nucleotides are TGTGCCAGCAGCTTAGCGCGGAAGGGGGAAAAACTGTTTTTT. Translation: CASSLARKGEKLFF. Variable domain in full (rest from reference TRBV7-2 and TRBJ1-4): GAGVSQSPSNKVTEKGKDVELRCDPISGHTALYWYRQSLGQGLEFLIYFQGNSAPDKSGLPSDRFSAERTGGSVSTLTIQRTQQEDSAVYLCASSLARKGEKLFFGSGTQLSVL.

DNA for the CDR3: TGTGCCAGCAGTGAATATCGGGACAGGGTCGGCGAGCAGTACTTC. Residues: CASSEYRDRVGEQYF. The chain links TRBV2 to TRBJ2-7; 9 nucleotides line up with TRBD1. The CDR3 runs 15 residues. V lost 2 bases and J lost 6; bases outside the gene matches: 8. Per the germline V gene, CDR1 is SNHLY and CDR2 is FYNNEI.

CDR3 DNA: TGTGCCAGCAGCTTGACAGGGCAGCCCAATCAGCCCCAGCATTTT. Protein: CASSLTGQPNQPQHF. This rearrangement joins TRBV7-2 to TRBJ1-5; 7 bases align to TRBD1. The CDR3 loop spans 15 amino acids. The V and J ends lost 3 bases and 3 bases, in that order; junction bases with no gene match: 5. The V gene's germline CDR1 is SGHTA and CDR2 FQGNSA.

Only a few counts were recorded for this clone. The chain recombines TRBV5-1 with TRBJ2-3, with a weak D call TRBD2 (6 bases). V lost 2 bases, J lost 0 bases, and 13 bases lay in between. CDR3 length: 16 residues. The germline V gene has CDR1 SGHRS and CDR2 YFSETQ. The CDR3 region is CASSLMGGVSTDTQYF. The CDR3 region has the DNA TGCGCCAGCAGCTTAATGGGAGGAGTAAGCACAGATACGCAGTATTTT. Full variable domain (missing parts from reference TRBV5-1 and TRBJ2-3): KAGVTQTPRYLIKTRGQQVTLSCSPISGHRSVSWYQQTPGQGLQFLFEYFSETQRNKGNFPGRFSGRQFSNSRSEMNVSTLELGDSALYLCASSLMGGVSTDTQYFGPGTRLTVL.

The gene calls are TRBV5-4 and TRBJ2-7, with TRBD1 matching over 8 bases. This CDR3 spans 15 amino acids. J lost 0 bases, V lost 2 bases, and 4 bases had no gene match. CDR1 is SGHNT and CDR2 is YYREEE in the germline V gene (reference sequence). The CDR3 loop is CASSFDRGPSYEQYF. The CDR3, as DNA: TGTGCCAGCAGCTTCGACAGGGGACCCTCCTACGAGCAGTACTTC.